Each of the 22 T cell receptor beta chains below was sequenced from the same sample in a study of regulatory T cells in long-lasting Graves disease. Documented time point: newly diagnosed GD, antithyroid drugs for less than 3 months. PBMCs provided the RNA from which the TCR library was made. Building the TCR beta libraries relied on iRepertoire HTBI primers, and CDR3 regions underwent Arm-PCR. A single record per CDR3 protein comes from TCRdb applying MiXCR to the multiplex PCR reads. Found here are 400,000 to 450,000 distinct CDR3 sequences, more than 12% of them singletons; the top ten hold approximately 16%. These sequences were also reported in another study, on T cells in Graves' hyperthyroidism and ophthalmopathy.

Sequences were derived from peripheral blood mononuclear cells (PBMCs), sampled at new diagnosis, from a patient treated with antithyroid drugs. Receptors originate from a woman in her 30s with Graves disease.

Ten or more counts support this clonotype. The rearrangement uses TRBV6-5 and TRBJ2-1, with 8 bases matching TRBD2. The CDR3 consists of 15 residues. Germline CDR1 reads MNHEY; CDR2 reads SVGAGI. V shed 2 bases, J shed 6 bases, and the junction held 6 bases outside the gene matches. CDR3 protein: CASSYGGLARNEQFF. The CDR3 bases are TGTGCCAGCAGTTACGGCGGACTAGCTCGCAATGAGCAGTTCTTC.

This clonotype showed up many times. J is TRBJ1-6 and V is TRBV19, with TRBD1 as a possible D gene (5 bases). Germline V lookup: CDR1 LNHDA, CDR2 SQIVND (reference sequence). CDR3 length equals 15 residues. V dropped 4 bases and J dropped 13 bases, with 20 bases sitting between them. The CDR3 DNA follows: TGTGCCAGTAGTACCTTGGACACCGCGTTAAGTCCCCTCCACTTT. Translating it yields CASSTLDTALSPLHF.

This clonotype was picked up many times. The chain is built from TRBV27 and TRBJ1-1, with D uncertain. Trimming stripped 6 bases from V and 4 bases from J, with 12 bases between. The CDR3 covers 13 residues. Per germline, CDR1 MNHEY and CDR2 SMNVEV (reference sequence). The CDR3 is CASSLAGSTEAFF. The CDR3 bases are TGTGCCAGCAGCTTAGCGGGGAGCACTGAAGCTTTCTTT.

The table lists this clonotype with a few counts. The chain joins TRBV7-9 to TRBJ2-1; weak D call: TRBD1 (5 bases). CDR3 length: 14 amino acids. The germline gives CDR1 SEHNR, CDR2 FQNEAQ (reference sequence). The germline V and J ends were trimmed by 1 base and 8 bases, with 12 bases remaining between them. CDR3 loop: CASSLVQGMDEQFF. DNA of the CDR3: TGTGCCAGCAGCTTAGTTCAGGGCATGGATGAGCAGTTCTTC.

CDR3 region: CASSQGNNQPQHF. CDR3 in DNA: TGTGCCAGCAGCCAGGGTAACAATCAGCCCCAGCATTTT. The chain couples TRBV14 to TRBJ1-5; D is uncertain. The V gene's germline CDR1 is SGHDN and CDR2 FVKESK. The CDR3 consists of 13 residues. Trimming removed 3 bases from V and 3 bases from J, with 6 bases in between.

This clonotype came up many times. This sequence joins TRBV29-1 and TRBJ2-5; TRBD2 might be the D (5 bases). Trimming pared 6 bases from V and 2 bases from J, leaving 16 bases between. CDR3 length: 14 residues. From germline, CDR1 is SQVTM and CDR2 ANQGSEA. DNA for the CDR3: TGCAGCGTGGGGAGCGGTTCCGTTCAAGAGACCCAGTACTTC. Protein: CSVGSGSVQETQYF.

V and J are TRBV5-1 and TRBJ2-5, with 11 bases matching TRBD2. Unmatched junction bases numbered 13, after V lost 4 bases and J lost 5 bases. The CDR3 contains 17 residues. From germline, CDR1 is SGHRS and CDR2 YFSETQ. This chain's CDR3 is CASSLRASGRQMETQYF. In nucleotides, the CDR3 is TGCGCCAGCAGCCTGAGGGCTAGCGGGAGGCAGATGGAGACCCAGTACTTC.

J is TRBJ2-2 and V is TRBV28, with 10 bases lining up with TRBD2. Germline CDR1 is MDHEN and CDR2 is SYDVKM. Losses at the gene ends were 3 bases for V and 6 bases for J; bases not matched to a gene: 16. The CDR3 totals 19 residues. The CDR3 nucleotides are TGTGCCAGCAGTTTTAGACATACGGCCCTAGCGGGAGTCCCCGGGGAGCTGTTTTTT. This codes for CASSFRHTALAGVPGELFF.

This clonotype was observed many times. The CDR3 is CASSLRGEGTEAFF. In DNA, the CDR3 is TGTGCCAGCAGCTTAAGGGGTGAAGGCACTGAAGCTTTCTTT. This chain joins TRBV7-2 and TRBJ1-1; possibly TRBD1 for D (5 bases). Germline values: CDR1 SGHTA, CDR2 FQGNSA. V lost 2 bases and J lost 4, with 11 bases in between. The CDR3 runs to 14 residues.

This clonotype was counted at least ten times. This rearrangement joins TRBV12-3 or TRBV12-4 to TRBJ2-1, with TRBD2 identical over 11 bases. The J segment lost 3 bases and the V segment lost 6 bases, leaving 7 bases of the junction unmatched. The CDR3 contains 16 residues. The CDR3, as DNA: TGTGCCAGCAGCCTTGAGACTAGCGGGAACTACAATGAGCAGTTCTTC. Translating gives CASSLETSGNYNEQFF.

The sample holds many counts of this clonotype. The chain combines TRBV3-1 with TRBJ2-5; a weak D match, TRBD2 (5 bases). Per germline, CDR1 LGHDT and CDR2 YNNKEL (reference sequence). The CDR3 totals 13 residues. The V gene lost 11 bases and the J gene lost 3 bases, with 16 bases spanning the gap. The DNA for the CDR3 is TGTGCCTCTCATCAGTGGGGAGAAGAGACCCAGTACTTC. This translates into CASHQWGEETQYF.

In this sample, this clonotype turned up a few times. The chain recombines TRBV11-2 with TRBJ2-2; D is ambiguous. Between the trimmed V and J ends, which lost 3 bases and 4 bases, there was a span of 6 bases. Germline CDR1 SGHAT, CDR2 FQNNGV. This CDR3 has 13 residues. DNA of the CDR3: TGTGCCAGCAGCTTTGTTCCCACCGGGGAGCTGTTTTTT. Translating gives CASSFVPTGELFF.

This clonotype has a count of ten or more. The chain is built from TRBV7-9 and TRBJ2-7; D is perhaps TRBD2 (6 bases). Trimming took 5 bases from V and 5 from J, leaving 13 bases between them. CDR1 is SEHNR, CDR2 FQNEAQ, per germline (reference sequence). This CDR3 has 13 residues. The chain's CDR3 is CASSPDGGDEQYF. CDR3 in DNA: TGTGCCAGCAGCCCCGACGGGGGTGACGAGCAGTACTTC.

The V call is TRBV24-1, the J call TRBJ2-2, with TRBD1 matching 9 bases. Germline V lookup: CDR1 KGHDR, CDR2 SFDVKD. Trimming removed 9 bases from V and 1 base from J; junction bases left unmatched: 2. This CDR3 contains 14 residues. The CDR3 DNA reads TGTGCCACCCGGGGACAGGGGAACACCGGGGAGCTGTTTTTT. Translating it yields CATRGQGNTGELFF.

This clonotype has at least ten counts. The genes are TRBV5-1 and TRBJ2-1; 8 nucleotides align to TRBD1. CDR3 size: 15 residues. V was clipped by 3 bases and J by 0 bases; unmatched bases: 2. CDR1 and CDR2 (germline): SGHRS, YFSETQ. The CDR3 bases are TGCGCCAGCAGCTGGACAGGGAGCTCCTACAATGAGCAGTTCTTC. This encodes CASSWTGSSYNEQFF.

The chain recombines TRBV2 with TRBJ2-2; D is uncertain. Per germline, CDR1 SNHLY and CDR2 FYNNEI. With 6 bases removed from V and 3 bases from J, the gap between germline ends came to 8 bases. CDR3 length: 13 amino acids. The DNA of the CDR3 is TGTGCCAGCAGAAGCAGAGACACCGGGGAGCTGTTTTTT. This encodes CASRSRDTGELFF. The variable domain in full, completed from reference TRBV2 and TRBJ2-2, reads EPEVTQTPSHQVTQMGQEVILRCVPISNHLYFYWYRQILGQKVEFLVSFYNNEISEKSEIFDDQFSVERPDGSNFTLKIRSTKLEDSAMYFCASRSRDTGELFFGEGSRLTVL.

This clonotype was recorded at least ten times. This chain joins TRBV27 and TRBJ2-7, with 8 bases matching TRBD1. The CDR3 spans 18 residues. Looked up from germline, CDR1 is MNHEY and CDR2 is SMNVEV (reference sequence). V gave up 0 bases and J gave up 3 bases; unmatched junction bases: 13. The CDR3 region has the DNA TGTGCCAGCAGTTTATCCCAGGACAGGGCAAGGGGCTTCTACGAGCAGTACTTC. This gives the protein CASSLSQDRARGFYEQYF.

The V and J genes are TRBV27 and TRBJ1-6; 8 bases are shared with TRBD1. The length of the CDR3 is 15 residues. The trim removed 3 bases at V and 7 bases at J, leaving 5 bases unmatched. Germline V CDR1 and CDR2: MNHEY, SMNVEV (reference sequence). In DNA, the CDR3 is TGTGCCAGCAGTTTCCGGACAGGGAGAAATTCACCCCTCCACTTT. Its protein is CASSFRTGRNSPLHF.

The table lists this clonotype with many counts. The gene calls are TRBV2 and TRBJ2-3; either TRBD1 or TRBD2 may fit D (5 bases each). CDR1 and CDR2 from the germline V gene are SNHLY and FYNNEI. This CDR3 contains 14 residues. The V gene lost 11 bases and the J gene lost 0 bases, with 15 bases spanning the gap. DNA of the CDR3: TGTGCCCGCCGTGGGACCGATAGCACAGATACGCAGTATTTT. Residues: CARRGTDSTDTQYF.

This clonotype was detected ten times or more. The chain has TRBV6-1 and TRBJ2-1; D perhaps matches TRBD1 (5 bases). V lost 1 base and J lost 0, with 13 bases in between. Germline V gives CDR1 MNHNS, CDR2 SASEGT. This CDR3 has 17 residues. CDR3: CASSEGSTVSSYNEQFF. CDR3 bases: TGTGCCAGCAGTGAAGGGTCGACAGTTAGCTCCTACAATGAGCAGTTCTTC.

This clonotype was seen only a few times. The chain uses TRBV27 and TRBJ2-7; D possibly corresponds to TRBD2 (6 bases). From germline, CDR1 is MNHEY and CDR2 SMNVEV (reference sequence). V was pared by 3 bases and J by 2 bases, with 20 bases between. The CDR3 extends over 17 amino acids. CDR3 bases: TGTGCCAGCAGTTTCAAAAACGGACGGGAGATTCCCTACGAGCAGTACTTC. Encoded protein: CASSFKNGREIPYEQYF.

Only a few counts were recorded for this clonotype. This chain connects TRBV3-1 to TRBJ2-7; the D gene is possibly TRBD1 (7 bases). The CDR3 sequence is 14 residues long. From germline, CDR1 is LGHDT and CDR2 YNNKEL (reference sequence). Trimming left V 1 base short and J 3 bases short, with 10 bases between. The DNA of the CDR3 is TGTGCCAGCAGCCAAGGGAGGGGGCTCTACGAGCAGTACTTC. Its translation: CASSQGRGLYEQYF.